This record concerns one T cell receptor beta chain sequence. The CDR3 is 13 amino acids. V shed 0 bases and J shed 1 base, with 4 bases lying between them. Germline V gene lookup returns CDR1 SGHRS and CDR2 YFSETQ. This sample was included in a study of blood T cell repertoires in COVID-19. Study details: From the United States, Italy and Spain came samples of acute and convalescent COVID-19. Sources were T cells, B-cell-depleted T cells, or PBMCs; the material itself was cDNA or gDNA.

Under the authors' procedure: Amplifying reference gene primers gave estimates of nucleated cell counts. The table came from immunoSEQ multiplex PCR; TCRdb's copy has only in-frame clones and leaves some out. Clone size and V and J calls were adopted from that table, with D and trimming inferred from the DNA. The sample lists 330,000 or so clones, roughly 87% occurring once. Patients of the Seattle cohort, enrolled during active infection, were followed longitudinally. This chain connects TRBV5-1 to TRBJ2-5; D gene ambiguous. The sequence derives from a woman aged 60-75 years with COVID-19, enrolled during active disease. Sample: peripheral blood. DNA of the CDR3: TGCGCCAGCAGCTTGGGAGTCCAAGAGACCCAGTACTTC. It encodes CASSLGVQETQYF.